Reported below is one TCR beta chain. TCRdb reprocessed the 5' RACE reads via MiXCR and lists one record per CDR3 protein. Among fewer than 75,000 distinct CDR3 sequences, about 28% were seen once, and the ten largest hold roughly 2.3%. The sorted Tregs were CD4+CD25+CD127-/low cells. Sequences were obtained from tumor-infiltrating Tregs sorted from the breast tumor. This clonotype was sampled from a female donor with breast cancer.

The CDR3 reads CASSLPGMETQYF. The DNA of the CDR3 is TGTGCCAGCAGTTTACCGGGGATGGAGACCCAGTACTTC. This chain joins TRBV28 and TRBJ2-5, with D maybe TRBD2 (5 bases). CDR3 length: 13 residues. Germline CDR1 reads MDHEN; CDR2 reads SYDVKM. Trimming stripped 2 bases from V and 5 bases from J, with 9 bases between.